This TCR beta chain was sequenced during a study of low-dose radiotherapy and immunotherapy resistance in tumors (dated by TCRdb to between 2020 and 2023). About the study as a whole: In Cohort 1, 0.5 Gy per fraction was delivered every 2 weeks, and a total PTV dose of 6.5 Gy was prescribed. In Cohort 2, 1 Gy per fraction was delivered every two weeks, for a total of 13 Gy over 26 weeks. Patients were given nivolumab as a 240 mg flat dose every two weeks and ipilimumab at 1 mg/kg every six weeks, with both drugs delivered intravenously. Cyclophosphamide 200 mg/m2 was administered intravenously every two weeks, one day before each radiation and immunotherapy administration. Starting on cycle 1 day 1, patients took 300 mg of aspirin by mouth once daily for four cycles. Randomization of trial participants into treatment groups was not performed. Eight patients were included in the translational analysis: three from the first dose cohort and the first five from the second dose cohort.

The label giving this sample's time point can be read as: before trial treatment. Donors were enrolled in RACIN, a single-arm phase I dose-escalation trial in which nivolumab, ipilimumab, aspirin, low-dose cyclophosphamide and low-dose radiotherapy were combined. Patients were eligible if they had advanced solid tumors that were TIL-negative. Worth noting for this clonotype: Its binding antigen is unknown. The DNA is omitted, as the CDR3 cannot be located on it reliably, and the CDR3 follows TCRdb's listing.

TCRdb lists the instrument as Illumina HiSeq 2500. To make first-strand cDNA, Superscript III was used along with a set of TRAV- and TRBV-specific primers so that both the TCRalpha and TCRbeta chains were covered. An approximately 19-cycle PCR with Phusion amplified the TCRs, pairing a constant-region primer with the adapter that was attached to the V primers. The isolated mRNA was amplified using the MessageAmp II aRNA Amplification Kit, with in vitro transcription performed for approximately 15 hours at 37 degrees C. mRNA for TCR sequencing was isolated with the Dynabeads mRNA DIRECT Purification Kit. Indexed Illumina adapters were added in a second Phusion PCR of approximately 25 cycles, after which AMPure XP beads were used to purify the products. In the original analysis: Using custom Perl scripts, TCR sequences encoding the same protein were pooled, out-of-frame sequences were removed, and the abundance of each clonotype was computed. TCR sequences supported by only a single read were excluded from analysis. Among the metrics used to describe the repertoires were Shannon entropy, Gini index, clonality, richness, and the frequency of TCRs shared between repertoires. Clones were called with MiXCR by TCRdb after fastp trimmed the public reads at Q25, and only in-frame beta chains were retained. One record per CDR3 amino acid sequence lists the most common genes and DNA. TCRdb assigned the V and J calls; the authors' analysis was not used. Present in this sample are 40,000 or so distinct CDR3 sequences, 31% of which were seen just once. The ten largest clones take up roughly 4% of the sample.

This clonotype was obtained from a male donor with gallbladder cancer. This material consisted of PBMCs, taken before treatment.

CDR3 protein: CASSLEGTGELFFF. The rearrangement joined TRBV11-3 to TRBJ2-2. According to the germline V gene, CDR1 reads SGHNT and CDR2 reads YENEEA. Spanning cysteine to phenylalanine, the CDR3 consists of 14 amino acids.